This T cell receptor (beta chain) was obtained from a study of T cell responses to AZD1222 COVID-19 vaccine listed by TCRdb under 2021. Describing the broader study: A total of about 230 trial participants underwent TCR sequencing, of whom about 210 received two doses of AZD1222 and approximately 25 received two doses of the MenACWY control vaccine. Trial participants were enrolled into age subgroups of 18-55, 56-69 and 70-plus years, which contained approximately 150, 30 and 60 TCR-sequenced participants, respectively. Results and caveats for the whole study, not just this receptor: Most participants were white British and females outnumbered males, and the authors suggested that clonal diversity may have been underestimated. Because no samples from the day 14 peak response were available, repertoires could be characterized only after the peak T cell response. After two AZD1222 doses, spike-specific TCR breadth and depth were significantly higher than at day 0 and than in MenACWY recipients. The whole spike protein was spanned by vaccine-associated CD4 TCRs, and dominant responses were seen in regions 160-218 and 743-854. Reportedly, almost half of the unique spike-specific TCRs recognized epitopes lying outside the regions that are mutated in the B.1.351 and B.1.1.7 variants. Conclusions about previously exposed vaccinees are limited because only a handful of AZD1222 recipients were SARS-CoV-2 seropositive at baseline. The 56-69-year group was small, and its depth increase did not reach significance, likely because of low power.

The CDR3 spans 14 residues, from the cysteine through the phenylalanine. The CDR3 DNA has 42 bases and is translated from base 1. At the junction V is shortened by 4 bases and J by 2 bases, with 12 bases in between. CDR1 and CDR2, looked up from the germline V gene (reference sequence), are SEHNR and FQNEAQ. The CDR3 regions of human TCRbeta chains were analyzed by immunosequencing. The study's processing was this. Repertoire TCRs were matched against a reference library of SARS-CoV-2-specific TCRs generated with the MIRA antigen-specificity platform. Breadth was defined as the fraction of unique TCRs that were SARS-CoV-2-associated. Depth was defined as the fraction of total T cells that were SARS-CoV-2-associated. Using the MIRA data, every spike-specific TCR was mapped to the spike region that the TCR reacted to and assigned to either a CD4 or a CD8 class. Log10-transformed breadth and depth values were compared by one-way ANOVA with Sidak's multiple comparisons tests. TCRdb provides this immuneACCESS table in a form limited to in-frame rearrangements. Some clones are lacking; in checked studies, under half of them reflect an unresolved V gene, and why the rest are absent is not known. That table gives V, J and clone size, and the DNA gave D and trimming. This sample lists 130,000 to 150,000 clones; approximately 90% were detected once. Of the sample, about 3.8% is held by the ten largest clones.

This clone has only one observation. Its binding antigen is unknown. No quality values exist for individual bases; no much larger clone is one base distant. The sample's time point label is to be understood as: about 28 days (+/-7) after the second vaccine dose. AZD1222 recipients given second doses at about 4 weeks or at about 12 weeks were pooled, since spike-specific TCR depth and breadth were not found to differ between the two schedules. Samples from vaccinated people were obtained from the UK trials COV001 and COV002, which included a single-blind randomized controlled phase 2/3 trial of AZD1222 (ChAdOx1 nCoV-19) in healthy adults. Trial participant PBMC samples were collected at day 0 and day 28 after the second dose for TCRbeta chain sequencing.

The TCR sequence derives from an adult who received the AZD1222 COVID-19 vaccine. This specimen was peripheral blood, taken 28 days after the second AZD1222 dose. The chain joins TRBV7-9 to TRBJ2-7; TRBD1 is a weak D gene call, 5 bases matching. The CDR3 has the sequence CASSSEVGAYEQYF. The DNA sequence follows: TGTGCCAGCAGCTCAGAGGTAGGGGCCTACGAGCAGTACTTC.